This T cell receptor (beta chain) was recovered during a study of CD8+ T cells in alopecia areata. Study-wide results and limits: Scalp samples also yield sequences from resident alphabeta T cells of normal skin. Sharing of TCRs across patients appeared less clear than in mice, possibly for HLA-related reasons. Higher clonality and more expanded CD8+ clones appeared in lesional than normal scalp.

Worth noting for this clone: Its antigen is unidentified.

The V end lost 4 bases, the J end lost 3 bases, and 13 bases lay between the germline ends. CDR1 and CDR2 (germline): SQVTM, ANQGSEA. The length of the CDR3 is 13 residues. PBMCs served as the source from which CD4+ and CD8+ T cells were sorted. Reverse transcription of extracted RNA yielded cDNA, which provided the sequencing template. Profiling relied on immunoSEQ multiplex PCR, and the TCRdb table lists in-frame clones only, not all of them. This sample has more than 95,000 clones, with roughly 50% found just once. The TCR sequence derives from a human donor in good health. The chain combines TRBV29-1 with TRBJ2-7; TRBD1 might be the D (6 bases). Sequencing was done on a sample of CD4+ T cells sorted from blood. DNA of the CDR3: TGCAGCGTTGGTAACAGGGCGAGCTACGAGCAGTACTTC. Protein: CSVGNRASYEQYF.